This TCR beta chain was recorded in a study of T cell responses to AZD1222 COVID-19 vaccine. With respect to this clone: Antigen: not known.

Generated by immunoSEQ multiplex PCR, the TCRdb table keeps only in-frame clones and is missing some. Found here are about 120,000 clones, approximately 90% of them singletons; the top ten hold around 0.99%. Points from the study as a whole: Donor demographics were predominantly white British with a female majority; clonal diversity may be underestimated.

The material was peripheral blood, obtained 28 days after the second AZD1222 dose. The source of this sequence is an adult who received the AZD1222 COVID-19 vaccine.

This CDR3 is CSVGAGQETQYF. The CDR3 bases are TGCAGCGTTGGGGCTGGACAAGAGACCCAGTACTTC. The rearrangement uses TRBV29-1 and TRBJ2-5; D is unresolved. The CDR3 spans 12 residues. V shed 4 bases and J shed 2 bases, with 8 bases lying between them. Germline-derived CDR1 and CDR2 are SQVTM and ANQGSEA.